This TCR beta chain originates from a study of blood T cell repertoires in COVID-19. Study details: The United States, Italy and Spain were the sources of the acute and convalescent COVID-19 samples. T cells, B-cell-depleted T cells, or PBMCs provided the cDNA or gDNA that served as material.

Original methodology: Amplification from reference gene primers served as the basis for estimated nucleated cell counts. Sequencing was performed with immunoSEQ multiplex PCR; in TCRdb, only in-frame clones are kept and a portion is missing. D and trimming were read from the DNA, whereas the V and J calls and clone size are those reported in that table. Of roughly 120,000 clones in the sample, 80% to 85% were seen once. The V and J ends lost 6 bases and 5 bases respectively, with 5 bases between them. Germline V lookup: CDR1 MNHNY, CDR2 SVGAGI (reference sequence). This CDR3 contains 12 residues. Material for sequencing was peripheral blood. The chain uses TRBV6-6 and TRBJ1-6, with D uncertain. The receptor comes from a woman between 70 and 85 years old with acute or convalescent COVID-19. The CDR3 region is CASRQDNSPLHF. DNA of the CDR3: TGTGCCAGCAGGCAGGATAATTCACCCCTCCACTTT.